One and the same sample provided the 8 T cell receptor beta chains below, sequenced in a study of blood T cell repertoires in COVID-19. Clones were sequenced by immunoSEQ multiplex PCR, and TCRdb holds only the in-frame ones, with some missing. The data contain tens of thousands of clones, approximately 86% of them singletons. Sequencing was carried out using peripheral blood. These receptors originate from a woman in her fifties or sixties with acute or convalescent COVID-19.

The gene calls are TRBV6-1 and TRBJ1-2; 8 bases map to TRBD1. This CDR3 has 14 amino acids. The germline V gene encodes CDR1 MNHNS and CDR2 SASEGT. Trimming removed 0 bases from V and 8 bases from J; junction bases left unmatched: 5. This CDR3 is CASSEAGRGPGYTF. The CDR3 nucleotides read TGTGCCAGCAGTGAAGCGGGCAGGGGGCCGGGCTACACCTTC.

The count of this clone is one. The rearrangement uses TRBV12-3 or TRBV12-4 and TRBJ2-7; no definite D call. The CDR3 runs to 12 residues. Trimming pared 6 bases from V and 0 bases from J, leaving 6 bases between. CDR3 protein: CASSPGSYEQYF. CDR3 sequence (DNA): TGTGCCAGCAGCCCGGGCTCCTACGAGCAGTACTTC.

This clone has only one observation. The chain joins TRBV3-1 (or the pseudogene TRBV3-2) to TRBJ1-1, with D uncertain. In germline, CDR1 is LGHDT, CDR2 YNNKEL (reference sequence). Trimming left V 4 bases short and J 5 bases short, with 8 bases between. This CDR3 is 12 amino acids long. This chain's CDR3 is CASSLGWTEAFF. The DNA of the CDR3 is TGTGCCAGCAGCCTCGGGTGGACTGAAGCTTTCTTT.

This clone was observed a few times. V usage is TRBV7-8 and J usage is TRBJ1-2; 7 nucleotides agree with TRBD1. The germline V gene encodes CDR1 SGHVS and CDR2 FQNEAQ. This CDR3 has 15 amino acids. J was trimmed by 0 bases and V by 4 bases; bases with no gene match: 5. The CDR3 DNA follows: TGTGCCAGCAGCTCGTACAGGGGTTCTAACTATGGCTACACCTTC. It is translated as CASSSYRGSNYGYTF.

The rearrangement joins TRBV12-3 or TRBV12-4 to TRBJ2-2; no firm D call. The CDR3 has 12 residues. Trimming stripped 3 bases from V and 6 bases from J, with 5 bases between. CDR3: CASSFGSGELFF. The CDR3 coding sequence is TGTGCCAGCAGTTTCGGGTCCGGGGAGCTGTTTTTT.

This clone showed up just a few times. DNA of the CDR3: TGCAGCGTTGAGCGAGGTCAGACCGCCACTGAAGCTTTCTTT. This codes for CSVERGQTATEAFF. The V gene is TRBV29-1, the J gene TRBJ1-1; D not resolved. This CDR3 is built from 14 residues. The V end lost 3 bases, the J end lost 4 bases, and 15 bases lay between the germline ends. The germline V gene has CDR1 SQVTM and CDR2 ANQGSEA.

The chain is built from TRBV6-5 and TRBJ1-2; 9 bases match TRBD1. J lost 0 bases, V lost 5 bases, and 4 bases had no gene match. From germline, CDR1 is MNHEY and CDR2 SVGAGI. The CDR3 spans 15 residues. In nucleotides, the CDR3 is TGTGCCAGCAGTCGGGACAGGGCGACTAACTATGGCTACACCTTC. Protein sequence: CASSRDRATNYGYTF.

The chain links TRBV14 to TRBJ1-1; 9 bases line up with TRBD1. The CDR3 contains 15 residues. Germline CDR1 reads SGHDN; CDR2 reads FVKESK. Losses at the gene ends were 4 bases for V and 1 base for J; bases not matched to a gene: 4. The CDR3 DNA is TGTGCCAGCAGCCGGGACAGGGTCGGGAACACTGAAGCTTTCTTT. This codes for CASSRDRVGNTEAFF.